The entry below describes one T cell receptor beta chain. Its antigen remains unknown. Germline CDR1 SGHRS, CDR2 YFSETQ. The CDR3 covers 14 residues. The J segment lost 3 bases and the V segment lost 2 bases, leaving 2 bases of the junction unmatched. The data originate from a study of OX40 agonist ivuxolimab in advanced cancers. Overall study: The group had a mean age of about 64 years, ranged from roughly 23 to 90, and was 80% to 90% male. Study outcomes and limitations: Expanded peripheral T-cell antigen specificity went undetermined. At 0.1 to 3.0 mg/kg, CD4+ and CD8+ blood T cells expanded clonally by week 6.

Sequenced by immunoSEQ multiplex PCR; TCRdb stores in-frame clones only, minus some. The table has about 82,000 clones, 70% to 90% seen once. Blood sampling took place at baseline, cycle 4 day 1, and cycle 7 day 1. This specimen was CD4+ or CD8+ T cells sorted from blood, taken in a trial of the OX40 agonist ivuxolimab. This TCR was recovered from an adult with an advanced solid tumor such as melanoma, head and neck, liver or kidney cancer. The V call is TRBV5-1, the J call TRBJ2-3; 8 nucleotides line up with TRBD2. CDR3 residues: CASSLLAETDTQYF. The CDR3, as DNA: TGCGCCAGCAGCTTACTAGCGGAAACAGATACGCAGTATTTT.